Here is one TCR beta chain with its context. This entry comes from a study of CD8 T cells in Susac syndrome. RNA amounts of roughly 0.45 to 1 ug underwent reverse transcription with random hexamers. TCRdb used MiXCR to reprocess the immunoSEQ multiplex PCR reads, holding one entry per CDR3 protein. The sample has 140,000 to 150,000 distinct CDR3 sequences, approximately 93% seen once. Germline lookup yields CDR1 DFQATT and CDR2 SNEGSKA (reference sequence). This CDR3 contains 17 residues. Trimming stripped 0 bases from V and 6 bases from J, with 24 bases between. Controls were healthy donors (matched for age and sex).

Sequencing used CD4+ T cells from PBMCs. The receptor comes from a human donor in good health. The V gene is TRBV20-1, the J gene TRBJ2-7, with D tentatively TRBD1 or TRBD2 (5 bases each). The DNA of the CDR3 is TGCAGTGCTAGAGAGCCCCTATGGGCCAGTGGGGGTGGCGAGCAGTACTTC. Protein sequence: CSAREPLWASGGGEQYF.